The T cell receptor beta chain under discussion was sequenced for a study of response to subunit inactivated influenza vaccine. Broader study findings: The authors suggested that every seasonal influenza vaccination recruits few new T cells.

One entry per CDR3 protein results from TCRdb running MiXCR on the RT-PCR reads. The repertoire holds approximately 570,000 distinct CDR3 sequences, with 7.6% as singletons. In the case of this clonotype: The antigen remains unidentified.

V shed 7 bases and J shed 1 base, with 21 bases lying between them. CDR1 and CDR2 from the germline V gene are MNHEY and SMNVEV (reference sequence). The length of the CDR3 is 17 residues. The sequencing used PBMCs from blood, collected less than 25 months after vaccination. The chain has TRBV27 and TRBJ2-3, with a tentative D call TRBD2 (6 bases). The sequence derives from a man aged 50 to 69 who received an inactivated influenza vaccine. CDR3 in DNA: TGTGCCAGCAAGGGTATCGGGGACGGGGGACGCACAGATACGCAGTATTTT. This codes for CASKGIGDGGRTDTQYF.